This T cell receptor (beta chain) stems from a study of T cells in localized non-small cell lung cancer. Study observations and caveats: There was higher T cell clonality in uninvolved adjacent lung than in tumor, and it was highest there.

Concerning this clone itself: Its cognate antigen is unknown.

The CDR3 runs to 13 residues. CDR1 and CDR2 (germline): MGHDK, SYGVNS. V lost 4 bases and J lost 3; bases outside the gene matches: 2. TCRdb's copy holds only in-frame clones and misses some; the assay was immunoSEQ multiplex PCR. The table shows about 21,000 clones, with roughly 84% occurring only once. This sequence was found in a man aged 35-75 years with stage I lung adenocarcinoma. V and J are TRBV25-1 and TRBJ2-7, with TRBD1 matching 8 bases. This specimen consisted of peripheral blood, obtained before any cancer treatment. The CDR3 nucleotides read TGTGCCAGCAGTGGGGACAGGTTCTACGAGCAGTACTTC. As protein: CASSGDRFYEQYF.